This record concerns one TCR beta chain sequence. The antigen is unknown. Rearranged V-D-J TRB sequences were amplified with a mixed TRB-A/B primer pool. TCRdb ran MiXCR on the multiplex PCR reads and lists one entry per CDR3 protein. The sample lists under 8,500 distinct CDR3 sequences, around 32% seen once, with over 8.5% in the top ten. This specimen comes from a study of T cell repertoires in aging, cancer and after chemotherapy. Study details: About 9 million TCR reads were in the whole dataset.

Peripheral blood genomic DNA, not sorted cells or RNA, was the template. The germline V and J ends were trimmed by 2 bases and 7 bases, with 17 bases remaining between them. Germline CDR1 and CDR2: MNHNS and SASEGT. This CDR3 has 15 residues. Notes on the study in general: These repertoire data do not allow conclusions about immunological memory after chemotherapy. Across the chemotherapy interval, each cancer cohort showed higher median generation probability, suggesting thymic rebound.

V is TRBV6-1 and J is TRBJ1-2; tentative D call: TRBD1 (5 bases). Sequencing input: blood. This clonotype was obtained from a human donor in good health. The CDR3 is CASSESPQGPGGYTF. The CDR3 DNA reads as TGTGCCAGCAGTGAAAGCCCCCAGGGACCGGGTGGCTACACCTTC.